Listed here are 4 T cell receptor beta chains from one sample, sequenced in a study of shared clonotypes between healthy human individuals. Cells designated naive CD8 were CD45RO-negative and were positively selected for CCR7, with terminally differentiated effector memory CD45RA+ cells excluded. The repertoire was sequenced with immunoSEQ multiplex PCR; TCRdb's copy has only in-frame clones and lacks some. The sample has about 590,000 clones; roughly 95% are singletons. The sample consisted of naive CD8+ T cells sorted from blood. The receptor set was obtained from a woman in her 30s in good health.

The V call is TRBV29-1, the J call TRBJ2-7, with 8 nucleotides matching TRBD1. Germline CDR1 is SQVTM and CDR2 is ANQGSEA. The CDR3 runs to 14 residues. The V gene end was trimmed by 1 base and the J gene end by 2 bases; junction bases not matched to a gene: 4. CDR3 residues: CSVEGGQETYEQYF. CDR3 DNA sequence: TGCAGCGTTGAAGGGGGACAGGAGACCTACGAGCAGTACTTC.

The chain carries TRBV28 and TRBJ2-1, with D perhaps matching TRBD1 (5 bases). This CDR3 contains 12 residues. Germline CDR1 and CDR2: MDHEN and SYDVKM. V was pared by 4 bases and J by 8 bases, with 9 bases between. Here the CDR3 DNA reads TGTGCCAGCAGTTCCAAAGGGGATGAGCAGTTCTTC. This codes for CASSSKGDEQFF.

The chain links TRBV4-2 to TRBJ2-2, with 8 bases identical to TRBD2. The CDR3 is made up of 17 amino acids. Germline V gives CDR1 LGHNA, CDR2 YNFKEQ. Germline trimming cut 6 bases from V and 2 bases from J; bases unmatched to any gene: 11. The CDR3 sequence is CASSYGGGTRNTGELFF. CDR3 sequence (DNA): TGTGCCAGCAGTTACGGCGGGGGGACGAGAAACACCGGGGAGCTGTTTTTT.

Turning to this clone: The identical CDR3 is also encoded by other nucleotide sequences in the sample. The CDR3 region has the DNA TGTGCCAGCAGCTTAGAGGGATCCGGAAACACCATATATTTT. It translates to CASSLEGSGNTIYF. This sequence joins TRBV13 and TRBJ1-3; no definite D call. V was clipped by 1 base and J by 4 bases, with 8 bases between them. Germline V gene lookup returns CDR1 PRHDT and CDR2 FYEKMQ (reference sequence). The length of the CDR3 is 14 residues.